This T cell receptor beta chain comes out of a study of T cell changes during pregnancy in multiple sclerosis. This CDR3 contains 16 residues. Germline lookup yields CDR1 SEHNR and CDR2 FQNEAQ (reference sequence). The V and J ends lost 3 bases and 1 base, in that order; junction bases with no gene match: 5. The repertoire was sequenced with immunoSEQ multiplex PCR; TCRdb's copy has only in-frame clones and lacks some. Altogether roughly 90,000 clones are present, 90% to 95% being singletons, with the ten largest covering less than 2.5%. Sequenced here: peripheral blood, sampled in the third trimester of pregnancy. The TCR comes from a female donor with multiple sclerosis, enrolled in a pregnancy study. The chain joins TRBV7-9 to TRBJ1-3; 8 nucleotides agree with TRBD1. CDR3 residues: CASSFGTGGSGNTIYF. The CDR3, as DNA: TGTGCCAGCAGCTTCGGCACAGGGGGGTCTGGAAACACCATATATTTT.